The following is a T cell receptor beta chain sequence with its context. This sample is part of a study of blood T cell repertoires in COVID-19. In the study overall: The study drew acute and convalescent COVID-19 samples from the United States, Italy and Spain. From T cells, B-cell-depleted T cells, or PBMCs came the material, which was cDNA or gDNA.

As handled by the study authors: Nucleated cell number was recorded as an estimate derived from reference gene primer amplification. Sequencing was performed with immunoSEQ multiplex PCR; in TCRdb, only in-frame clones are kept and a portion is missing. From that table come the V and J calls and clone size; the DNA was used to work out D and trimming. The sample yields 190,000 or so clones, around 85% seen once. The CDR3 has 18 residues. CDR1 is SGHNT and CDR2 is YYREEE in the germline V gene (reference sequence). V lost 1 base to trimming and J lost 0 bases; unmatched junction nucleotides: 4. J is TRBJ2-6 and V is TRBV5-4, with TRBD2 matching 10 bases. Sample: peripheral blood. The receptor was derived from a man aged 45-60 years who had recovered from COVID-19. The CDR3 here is CASSLPIAGGSGANVLTF. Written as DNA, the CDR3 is TGTGCCAGCAGCTTGCCGATAGCGGGAGGCTCTGGGGCCAACGTCCTGACTTTC. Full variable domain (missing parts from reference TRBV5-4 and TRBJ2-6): ETGVTQSPTHLIKTRGQQVTLRCSSQSGHNTVSWYQQALGQGPQFIFQYYREEENGRGNFPPRFSGLQFPNYSSELNVNALELDDSALYLCASSLPIAGGSGANVLTFGAGSRLTVL.